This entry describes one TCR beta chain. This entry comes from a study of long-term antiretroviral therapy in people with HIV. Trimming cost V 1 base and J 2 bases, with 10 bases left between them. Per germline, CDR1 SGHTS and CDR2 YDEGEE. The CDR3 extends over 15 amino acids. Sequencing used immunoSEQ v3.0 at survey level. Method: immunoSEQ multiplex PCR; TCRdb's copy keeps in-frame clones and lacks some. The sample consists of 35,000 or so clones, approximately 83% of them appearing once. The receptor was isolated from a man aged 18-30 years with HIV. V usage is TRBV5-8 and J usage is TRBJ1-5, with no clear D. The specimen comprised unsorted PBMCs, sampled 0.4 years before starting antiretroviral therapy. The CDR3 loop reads CASSLSGNGNQPQHF. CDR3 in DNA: TGTGCCAGCAGCTTGTCAGGAAACGGCAATCAGCCCCAGCATTTT.